This T cell receptor (beta chain) was recovered during a study of blood T cell repertoires in COVID-19. About the study: Specimens from acute and convalescent COVID-19 originated in the United States, Italy and Spain.

Original analysis: The assay estimated nucleated cells by amplifying reference gene primers. Using immunoSEQ multiplex PCR, the repertoire was profiled, and TCRdb retains in-frame clones only, with some absent. The V and J calls and clone size are taken from that table; D and trimming were inferred from the DNA. The sample lists 200,000 to 300,000 clones, approximately 87% occurring once. The CDR3 has 15 amino acids. V shed 1 base and J shed 8 bases, with 15 bases lying between them. From germline, CDR1 is LNHDA and CDR2 SQIVND (reference sequence). The chain has TRBV19 and TRBJ2-1; weak D call: TRBD1 (5 bases). The sequenced sample was peripheral blood. This TCR was sampled from a man between 60 and 70 years old with acute or convalescent COVID-19. The CDR3 DNA follows: TGTGCCAGTAGTATAGTTAATCTAGGGGCGCATGAGCAGTTCTTC. It yields the protein CASSIVNLGAHEQFF.